This section outlines one T cell receptor beta chain sequence together with its context. This record comes from a study of blood T cell repertoires in COVID-19. CDR3 size: 14 residues. The germline V gene encodes CDR1 MDHEN and CDR2 SYDVKM. The V segment lost 5 bases and the J segment 3 bases; nucleotides outside the gene matches: 5. Generated by immunoSEQ multiplex PCR, the TCRdb table keeps only in-frame clones and is missing some. The table includes hundreds of thousands of clones, approximately 82% detected once. The chain couples TRBV28 to TRBJ1-2; 8 bases fit TRBD1. The material sequenced was peripheral blood. The receptor was isolated from a man older than 75 with acute or convalescent COVID-19. The CDR3 region has the DNA TGTGCCAGCAGTCAGGGGGCAGGGTACTATGGCTACACCTTC. Encoded protein: CASSQGAGYYGYTF.